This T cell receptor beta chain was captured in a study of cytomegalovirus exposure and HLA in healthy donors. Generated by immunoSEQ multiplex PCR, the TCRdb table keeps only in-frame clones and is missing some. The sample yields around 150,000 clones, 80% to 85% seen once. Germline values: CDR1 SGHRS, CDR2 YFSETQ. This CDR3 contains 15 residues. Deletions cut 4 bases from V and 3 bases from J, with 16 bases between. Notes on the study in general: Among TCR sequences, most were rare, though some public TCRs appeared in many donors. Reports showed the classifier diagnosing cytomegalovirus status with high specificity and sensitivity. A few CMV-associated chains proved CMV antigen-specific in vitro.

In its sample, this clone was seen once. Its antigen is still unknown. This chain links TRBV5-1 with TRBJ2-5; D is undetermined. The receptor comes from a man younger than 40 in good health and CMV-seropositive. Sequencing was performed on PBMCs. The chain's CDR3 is CASSPTGSFEETQYF. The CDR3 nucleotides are TGCGCCAGCAGCCCAACCGGGTCCTTTGAAGAGACCCAGTACTTC. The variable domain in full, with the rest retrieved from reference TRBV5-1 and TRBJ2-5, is KAGVTQTPRYLIKTRGQQVTLSCSPISGHRSVSWYQQTPGQGLQFLFEYFSETQRNKGNFPGRFSGRQFSNSRSEMNVSTLELGDSALYLCASSPTGSFEETQYFGPGTRLLVL.